Detailed here is one T cell receptor beta chain. Its specificity is unknown. Sequencing used immunoSEQ multiplex PCR; TCRdb keeps in-frame clones, though not all of them. The sample yields under 100,000 clones, around nine tenths seen once. This record comes from a study of OX40 agonist ivuxolimab in advanced cancers. Study-wide background: Partial response was recorded in three patients: one hepatocellular carcinoma and two cutaneous melanoma cases. Study observations and caveats: Expanded clones belonging to CD8+ T cells outnumbered, on average, those of CD4+. Partial responders dosed at 0.1-3.0 mg/kg displayed clonal expansion ranking among the lowest.

People who had autoimmune disease history or systemic immunosuppression were excluded. CDR3 length: 15 residues. Germline V gene lookup returns CDR1 SGHNT and CDR2 YENEEA. Trimming pared 4 bases from V and 0 bases from J, leaving 10 bases between. This chain connects TRBV11-3 to TRBJ2-1; D gene ambiguous. The source material was CD4+ or CD8+ T cells sorted from blood, sampled in a trial of the OX40 agonist ivuxolimab. The TCR comes from an adult with an advanced solid tumor such as melanoma, head and neck, liver or kidney cancer. In nucleotides, the CDR3 is TGTGCCAGCAGCTCAGGTGGGGACTCCTACAATGAGCAGTTCTTC. It specifies CASSSGGDSYNEQFF. The entire variable domain, with the rest obtained from reference TRBV11-3 and TRBJ2-1, is as follows: EAGVVQSPRYKIIEKKQPVAFWCNPISGHNTLYWYLQNLGQGPELLIRYENEEAVDDSQLPKDRFSAERLKGVDSTLKIQPAELGDSAVYLCASSSGGDSYNEQFFGPGTRLTVL.